This TCR beta chain came from a study of breast tumors, draining lymph nodes, adjacent tissues. In TCRdb, the multiplex PCR reads were re-called with MiXCR into one record per CDR3 protein. The sample yields some 250,000 distinct CDR3 sequences, 30% to 35% seen once. Axillary draining lymph nodes of breast cancer patients supplied the node samples. V was pared by 6 bases and J by 0 bases, with 7 bases of the junction left unmatched. The CDR3 has 15 amino acids. CDR1 is DFQATT and CDR2 is SNEGSKA in the germline V gene (reference sequence). This clonotype was found many times. Its matching antigen is unknown. Study results and limitations: Compared with basal-like, luminal-like tumors shared significantly more repertoire with nontumor tissue. Tumor TCR diversity was below lymph nodes but above nontumor tissue. That most tumor T cells come from lymph nodes remained unproven. Data fit most tumor T cells coming from lymph node, expanding in tumor.

Sequencing was done on a sample of axillary lymph node tissue. The chain uses TRBV20-1 and TRBJ2-7, with 11 positions matching TRBD2. The source is a female donor with breast cancer. Some clones in this sample may be carry-over from other donors' samples. CDR3 region: CSAKLAGGSSYEQYF. The CDR3 nucleotides read TGCAGTGCCAAGTTAGCGGGAGGGTCCTCCTACGAGCAGTACTTC.